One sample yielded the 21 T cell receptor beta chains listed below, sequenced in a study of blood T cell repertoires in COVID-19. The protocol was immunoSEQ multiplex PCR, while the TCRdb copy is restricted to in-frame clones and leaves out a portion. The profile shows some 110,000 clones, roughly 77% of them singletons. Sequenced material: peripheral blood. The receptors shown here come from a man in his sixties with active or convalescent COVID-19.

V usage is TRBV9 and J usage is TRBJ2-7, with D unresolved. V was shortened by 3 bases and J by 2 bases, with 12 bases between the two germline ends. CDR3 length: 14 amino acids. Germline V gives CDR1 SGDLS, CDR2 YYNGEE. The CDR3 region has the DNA TGTGCCAGCAGCGCGGCTAGGATTACCTACGAGCAGTACTTC. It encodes CASSAARITYEQYF.

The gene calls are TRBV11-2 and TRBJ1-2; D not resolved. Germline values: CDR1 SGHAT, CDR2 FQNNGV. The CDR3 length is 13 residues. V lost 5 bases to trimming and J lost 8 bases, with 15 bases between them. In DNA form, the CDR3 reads TGTGCCAGCAGCCTACTCTCTCTCTCCGGCTACACCTTC. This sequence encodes CASSLLSLSGYTF.

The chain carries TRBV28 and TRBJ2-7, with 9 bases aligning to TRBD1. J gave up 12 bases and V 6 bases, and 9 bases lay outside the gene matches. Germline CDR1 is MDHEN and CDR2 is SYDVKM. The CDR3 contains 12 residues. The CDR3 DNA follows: TGTGCCAGCAGCGATGGACAGGGGCGAGGGTACTTC. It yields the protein CASSDGQGRGYF.

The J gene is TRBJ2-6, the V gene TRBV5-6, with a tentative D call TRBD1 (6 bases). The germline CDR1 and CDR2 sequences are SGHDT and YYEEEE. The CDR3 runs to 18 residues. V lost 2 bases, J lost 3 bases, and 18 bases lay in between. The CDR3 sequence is CASSFVGTGLFGANVLTF. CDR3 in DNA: TGTGCCAGCAGCTTCGTTGGAACAGGGCTTTTTGGGGCCAACGTCCTGACTTTC.

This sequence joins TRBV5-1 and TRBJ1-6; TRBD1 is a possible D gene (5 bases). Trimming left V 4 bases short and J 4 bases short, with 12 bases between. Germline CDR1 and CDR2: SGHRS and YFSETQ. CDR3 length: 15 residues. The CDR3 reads CASSLTTAYNSPLHF. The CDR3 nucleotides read TGCGCCAGCAGCCTGACGACAGCTTATAATTCACCCCTCCACTTT.

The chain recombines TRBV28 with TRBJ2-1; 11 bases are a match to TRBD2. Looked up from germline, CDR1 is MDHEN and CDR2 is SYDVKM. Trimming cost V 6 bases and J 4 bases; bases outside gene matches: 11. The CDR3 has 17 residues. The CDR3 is CASSPGLTSGRYNEQFF. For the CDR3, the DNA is TGTGCCAGCAGCCCCGGCCTTACTAGCGGGAGATACAATGAGCAGTTCTTC.

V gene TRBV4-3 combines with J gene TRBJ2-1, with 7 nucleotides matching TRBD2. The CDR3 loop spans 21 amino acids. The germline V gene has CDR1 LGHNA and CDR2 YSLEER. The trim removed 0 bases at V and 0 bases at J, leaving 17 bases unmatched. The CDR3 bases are TGCGCCAGCAGCCAAGATTTAGTCAGCGGGATGACTACGAGCTCCTACAATGAGCAGTTCTTC. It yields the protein CASSQDLVSGMTTSSYNEQFF.

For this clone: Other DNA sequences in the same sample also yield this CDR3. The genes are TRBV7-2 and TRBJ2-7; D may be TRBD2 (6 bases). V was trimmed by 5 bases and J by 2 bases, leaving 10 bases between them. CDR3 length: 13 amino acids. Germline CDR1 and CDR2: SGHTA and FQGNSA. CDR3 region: CASSRGLTYEQYF. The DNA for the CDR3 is TGTGCCAGCAGCCGGGGACTTACCTACGAGCAGTACTTC. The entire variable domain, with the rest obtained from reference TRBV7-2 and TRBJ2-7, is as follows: GAGVSQSPSNKVTEKGKDVELRCDPISGHTALYWYRQSLGQGLEFLIYFQGNSAPDKSGLPSDRFSAERTGGSVSTLTIQRTQQEDSAVYLCASSRGLTYEQYFGPGTRLTVT.

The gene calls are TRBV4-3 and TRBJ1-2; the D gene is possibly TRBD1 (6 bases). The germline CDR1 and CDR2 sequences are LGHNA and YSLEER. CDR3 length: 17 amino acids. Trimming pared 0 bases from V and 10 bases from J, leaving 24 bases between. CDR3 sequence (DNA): TGCGCCAGCAGCCAAGATGGGATCTCGGGACAAATCGCTGACTACACCTTC. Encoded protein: CASSQDGISGQIADYTF.

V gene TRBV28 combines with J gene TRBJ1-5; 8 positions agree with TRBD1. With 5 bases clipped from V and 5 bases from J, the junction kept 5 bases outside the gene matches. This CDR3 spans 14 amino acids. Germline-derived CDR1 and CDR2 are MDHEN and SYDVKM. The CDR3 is CASSITGGHQPQHF. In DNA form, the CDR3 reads TGTGCCAGCAGTATAACAGGGGGGCATCAGCCCCAGCATTTT.

In DNA, the CDR3 is TGTGCCAGCAATGTGGACAGTAACACCGGGGAGCTGTTTTTT. The encoded protein is CASNVDSNTGELFF. The V call is TRBV2, the J call TRBJ2-2; TRBD1 might be the D (6 bases). V dropped 7 bases and J dropped 2 bases, with 11 bases sitting between them. The CDR3 covers 14 residues. Germline-derived CDR1 and CDR2 are SNHLY and FYNNEI.

The CDR3 loop is CASSADRTSGYNEQFF. DNA of the CDR3: TGTGCCAGCAGCGCCGACCGGACTAGCGGATACAATGAGCAGTTCTTC. This sequence joins TRBV2 and TRBJ2-1; the match to TRBD2 covers 10 bases. Germline assignment: CDR1 SNHLY and CDR2 FYNNEI. V lost 6 bases to trimming and J lost 4 bases; unmatched junction nucleotides: 9. The CDR3 loop spans 16 amino acids.

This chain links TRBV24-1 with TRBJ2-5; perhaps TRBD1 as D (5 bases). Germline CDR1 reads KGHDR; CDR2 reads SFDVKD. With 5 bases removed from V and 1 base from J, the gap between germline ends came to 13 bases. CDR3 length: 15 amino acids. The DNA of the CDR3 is TGTGCCACCAGTGTCCCCCGACAGTTCCAAGAGACCCAGTACTTC. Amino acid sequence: CATSVPRQFQETQYF.

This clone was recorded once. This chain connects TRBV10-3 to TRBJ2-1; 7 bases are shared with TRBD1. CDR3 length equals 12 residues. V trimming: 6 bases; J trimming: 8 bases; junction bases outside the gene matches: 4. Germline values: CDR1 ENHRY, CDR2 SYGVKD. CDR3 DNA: TGTGCCATCAGGAAGGACAGGCATGAGCAGTTCTTC. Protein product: CAIRKDRHEQFF.

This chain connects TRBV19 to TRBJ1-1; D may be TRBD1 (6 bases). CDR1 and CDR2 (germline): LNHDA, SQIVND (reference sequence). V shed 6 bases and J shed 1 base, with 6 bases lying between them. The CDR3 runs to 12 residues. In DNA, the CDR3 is TGTGCCAGTAGGGACAGGAACACTGAAGCTTTCTTT. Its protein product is CASRDRNTEAFF.

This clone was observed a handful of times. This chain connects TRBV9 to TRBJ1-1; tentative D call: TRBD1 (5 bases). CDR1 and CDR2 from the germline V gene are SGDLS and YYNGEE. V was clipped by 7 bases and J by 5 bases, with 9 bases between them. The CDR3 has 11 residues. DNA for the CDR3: TGTGCCAGCGGGGGGGTAACTGAAGCTTTCTTT. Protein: CASGGVTEAFF. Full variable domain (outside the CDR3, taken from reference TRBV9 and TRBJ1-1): DSGVTQTPKHLITATGQRVTLRCSPRSGDLSVYWYQQSLDQGLQFLIQYYNGEERAKGNILERFSAQQFPDLHSELNLSSLELGDSALYFCASGGVTEAFFGQGTRLTVV.

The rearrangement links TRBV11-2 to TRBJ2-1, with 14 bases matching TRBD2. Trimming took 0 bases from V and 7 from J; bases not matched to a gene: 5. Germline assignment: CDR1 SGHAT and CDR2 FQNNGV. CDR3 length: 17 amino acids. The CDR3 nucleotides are TGTGCCAGCAGCTTAGATTGGACTAGCGGGGGGCGGAATGAGCAGTTCTTC. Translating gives CASSLDWTSGGRNEQFF.

CDR3 sequence (DNA): TGTGCCAGCAGCCGAGTGCCCGGGACTAGCGCGGGCGAGCAGTACTTC. It translates to CASSRVPGTSAGEQYF. The J gene is TRBJ2-7, the V gene TRBV27; TRBD2 agrees at 10 bases. V lost 6 bases and J lost 6; bases outside the gene matches: 14. This CDR3 comprises 16 residues. CDR1 is MNHEY, CDR2 SMNVEV, per germline (reference sequence).

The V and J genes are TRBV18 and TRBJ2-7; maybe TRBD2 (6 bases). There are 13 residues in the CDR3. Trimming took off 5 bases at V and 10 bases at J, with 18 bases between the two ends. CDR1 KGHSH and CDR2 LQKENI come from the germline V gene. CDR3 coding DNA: TGTGCCAGCTCAAGACTAGTTAGCCATCCCCAGTACTTC. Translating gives CASSRLVSHPQYF.

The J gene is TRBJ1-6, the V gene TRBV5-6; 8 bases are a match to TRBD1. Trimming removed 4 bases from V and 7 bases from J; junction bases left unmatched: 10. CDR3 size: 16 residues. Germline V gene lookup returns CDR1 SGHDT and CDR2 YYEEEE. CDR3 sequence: CASSPDRGLQNSPLHF. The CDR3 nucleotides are TGTGCCAGCAGCCCCGACAGGGGACTCCAGAATTCACCCCTCCACTTT.

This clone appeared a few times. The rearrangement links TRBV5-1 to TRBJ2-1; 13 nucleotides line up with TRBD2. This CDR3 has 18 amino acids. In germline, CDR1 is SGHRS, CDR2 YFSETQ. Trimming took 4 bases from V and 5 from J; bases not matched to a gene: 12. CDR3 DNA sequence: TGCGCCAGCAGCACGCTCTCGGCACTAGCGGGAGGGAACAATGAGCAGTTCTTC. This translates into CASSTLSALAGGNNEQFF.